These 6 T cell receptor beta chains were all obtained from the same sample, sequenced in a study of T cells in Graves' hyperthyroidism and ophthalmopathy. TCR beta CDR3 regions were amplified from RNA. HTBI primers drove first-round RT-PCR of the TCR CDR3. A single record per CDR3 protein comes from TCRdb applying MiXCR to the multiplex PCR reads. The sample shows about 600,000 distinct CDR3 sequences, 13% to 15% of them seen only once. The sequencing input was blood. The receptor set was obtained from a woman between 45 and 65 years old with Graves' ophthalmopathy.

This clonotype has more than one count but fewer than ten. The chain has TRBV4-3 and TRBJ2-7; TRBD2 matches at 12 bases. Trimming took 4 bases from V and 6 from J; bases not matched to a gene: 7. The CDR3 runs 15 residues. Germline assignment: CDR1 LGHNA and CDR2 YSLEER. As DNA, the CDR3 is TGCGCCAGCAGCCGGACTAGCGGGGTCCCCGCCGAGCAGTACTTC. Amino acid sequence: CASSRTSGVPAEQYF.

This clonotype was seen at least ten times. The V and J genes are TRBV20-1 and TRBJ2-7; 13 bases match TRBD2. The CDR3 is made up of 15 amino acids. The V gene's germline CDR1 is DFQATT and CDR2 SNEGSKA (reference sequence). Trimming cost V 4 bases and J 3 bases; bases outside gene matches: 6. This chain's CDR3 is CSATGTSGTNYEQYF. DNA of the CDR3: TGCAGTGCTACCGGGACTAGCGGGACCAACTACGAGCAGTACTTC.

The chain is built from TRBV20-1 and TRBJ2-7, with D perhaps matching TRBD1 (6 bases). This CDR3 is built from 13 residues. The germline V gene encodes CDR1 DFQATT and CDR2 SNEGSKA (reference sequence). Trimming took off 3 bases at V and 3 bases at J, with 12 bases between the two ends. The CDR3 nucleotides read TGCAGTGCTAGGCCCGGACAGAACTACGAGCAGTACTTC. This gives the protein CSARPGQNYEQYF.

This clonotype was observed a handful of times. The V call is TRBV7-9, the J call TRBJ1-2; D perhaps matches TRBD1 (5 bases). From germline, CDR1 is SEHNR and CDR2 FQNEAQ (reference sequence). The V and J ends lost 1 base and 6 bases respectively, with 18 bases between them. This CDR3 is 16 amino acids long. CDR3 loop: CASSLGSHRTENGYTF. DNA for the CDR3: TGTGCCAGCAGCTTAGGCAGCCACAGGACCGAGAATGGCTACACCTTC.

The gene calls are TRBV4-3 and TRBJ2-1; a possible D gene is TRBD1 (6 bases). V lost 0 bases and J 10 bases, leaving 16 bases between the germline ends. The germline V gene encodes CDR1 LGHNA and CDR2 YSLEER. CDR3 length: 15 residues. CDR3 residues: CASSQDTLGAQEQFF. CDR3 bases: TGCGCCAGCAGCCAAGATACCCTGGGGGCCCAAGAGCAGTTCTTC.

This clonotype has a count of ten or more. CDR3 region: CASSVPGRNTEAFF. Written as DNA, the CDR3 is TGTGCCAGCAGTGTTCCGGGGAGGAACACTGAAGCTTTCTTT. V is TRBV2 and J is TRBJ1-1, with D uncertain. V lost 4 bases to trimming and J lost 1 base, with 10 bases between them. The CDR3 is made up of 14 amino acids. Germline CDR1 reads SNHLY; CDR2 reads FYNNEI.